The subject of this entry is one TCR beta chain. The sample originates from a study of cytomegalovirus exposure and HLA in healthy donors. The PCR contained 60 Vbeta and 13 Jbeta primers. Generated by immunoSEQ multiplex PCR, the TCRdb table keeps only in-frame clones and is missing some. The sample has approximately 90,000 clones, about 75% seen once. Per germline, CDR1 SGHTA and CDR2 FQGNSA. V lost 1 base and J lost 4, with 13 bases in between. The length of the CDR3 is 15 residues. The genes are TRBV7-2 and TRBJ2-5; tentative D call: TRBD1 (6 bases). The source is a middle-aged woman in good health and CMV-seronegative. Material: PBMCs. CDR3 DNA sequence: TGTGCCAGCAGCTTAGGGCCCGACAGGCGAGAGACCCAGTACTTC. Its translation is CASSLGPDRRETQYF.